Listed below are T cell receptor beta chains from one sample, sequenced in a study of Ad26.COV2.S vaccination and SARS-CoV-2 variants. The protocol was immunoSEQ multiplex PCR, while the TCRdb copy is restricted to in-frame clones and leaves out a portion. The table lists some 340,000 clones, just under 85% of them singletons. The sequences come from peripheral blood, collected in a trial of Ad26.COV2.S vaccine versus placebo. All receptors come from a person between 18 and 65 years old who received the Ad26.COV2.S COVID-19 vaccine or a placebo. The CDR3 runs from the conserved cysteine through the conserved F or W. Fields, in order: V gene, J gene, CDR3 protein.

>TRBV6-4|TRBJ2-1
CASSEYEKYDDEQFF
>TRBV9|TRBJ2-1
CASSVIENSYNEQFF
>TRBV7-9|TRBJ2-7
CASSFSGTGGYEQYF
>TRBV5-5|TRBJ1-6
CARSLGGGWGSYNSPLHF
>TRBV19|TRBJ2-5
CASSPTSPKETQYF
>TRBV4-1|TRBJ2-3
CAGSQGPGDSSTDTQYF
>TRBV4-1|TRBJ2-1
CASSQPAGGEQFF
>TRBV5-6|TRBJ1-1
CASSFRDLGNTEAFF
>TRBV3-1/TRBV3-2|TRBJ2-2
CASSQGSGELFF
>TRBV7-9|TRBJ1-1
CASSGPTNTEAFF
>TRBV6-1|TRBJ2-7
CASSDQDRWKNSSYEQYF
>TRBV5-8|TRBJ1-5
CASSLVSTSNQPQHF
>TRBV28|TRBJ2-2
CASDDLGTGELFF
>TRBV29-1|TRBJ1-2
CSVEFRVRLGYTF
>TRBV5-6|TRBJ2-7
CASSSGLTYEQYF
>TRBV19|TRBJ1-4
CASSVDSSSRWGLFF
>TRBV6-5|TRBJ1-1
CASSYRLEGTEAFF
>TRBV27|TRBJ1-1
CASSPTGGLSEAFF
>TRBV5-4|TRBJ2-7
CASSFPGQGAYEQYF
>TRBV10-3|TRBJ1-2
CAIAREGFLLGRYTF
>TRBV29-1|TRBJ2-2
CSVKELTGELFF
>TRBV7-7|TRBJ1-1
CASSADRDTEAFF
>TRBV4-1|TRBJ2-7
CASSQVPGSTYEQYF
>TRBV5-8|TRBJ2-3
CASSLRGLADTQYF
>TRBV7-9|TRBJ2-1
CASSLGQAGTQFF
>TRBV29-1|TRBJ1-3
CSVDSRDLSGNTIYF
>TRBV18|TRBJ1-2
CASSYRLQGDGEDGYTF
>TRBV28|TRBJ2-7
CASRSQGGGYEQYF
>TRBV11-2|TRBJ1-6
CASSSTGVSPLHF
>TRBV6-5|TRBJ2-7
CASRTTSGGSYEQYF
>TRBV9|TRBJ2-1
CASSVARVAYNEQFF
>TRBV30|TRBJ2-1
CAWSSGLSSYNEQFF
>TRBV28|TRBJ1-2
CASSLLQGNYGYTF
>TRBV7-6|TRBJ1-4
CASSLVPPGLGEKLFF
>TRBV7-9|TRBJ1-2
CASSSHGSFYGYTF
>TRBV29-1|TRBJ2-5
CSVDPAGSQETQYF
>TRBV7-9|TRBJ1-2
CASSLTLGQGPSYGYTF
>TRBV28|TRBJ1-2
CASSLSLQAGGGYTF
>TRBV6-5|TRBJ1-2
CASLPGETHGYTF
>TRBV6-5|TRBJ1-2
CASSYSGRRVGYTF
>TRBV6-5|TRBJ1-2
CASSPEGGYGYTF
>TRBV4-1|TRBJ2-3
CASSASPSGDLTDTQYF
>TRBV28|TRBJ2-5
CASSFGQGNRETQYF
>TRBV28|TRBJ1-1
CASSPGGGEGTEAFF
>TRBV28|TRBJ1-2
CASSLKGSNPYGYTF
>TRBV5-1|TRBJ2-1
CASSLGLAGTAEQFF
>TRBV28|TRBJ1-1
CASSLRGASDTEAFF
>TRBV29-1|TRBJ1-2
CSVGGPDGGYGYTF
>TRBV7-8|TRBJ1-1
CASSFGKAAGLTEAFF
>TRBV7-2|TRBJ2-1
CASSLAEGAAYNEQFF
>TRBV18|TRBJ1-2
CASSPLQVERGYTF
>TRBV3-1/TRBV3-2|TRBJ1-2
CASSQVDSLFYGYTF
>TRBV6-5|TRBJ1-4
CASSLYRAGEKLFF
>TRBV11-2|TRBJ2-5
CASSLVPGREETQYF
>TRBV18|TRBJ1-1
CASSRPTEAFF